This T cell receptor beta chain was identified during a study of blood T cells in healthy people across ages. Germline CDR1 and CDR2: LNHNV and YYDKDF (reference sequence). Trimming took 3 bases from V and 6 from J, leaving 9 bases between them. The CDR3 totals 13 residues. Next came a second PCR, run for about 7 to 12 cycles, which used a sample-barcoded 5' primer along with a J-beta primer mix. Each CDR3 protein gets one entry after TCRdb re-called the 5' RACE reads with MiXCR. The table shows about 600,000 distinct CDR3 sequences, with under 55% occurring only once. Each donor supplied approximately 10 milliliters of peripheral blood.

Material for sequencing was blood. The sequence came from a man older than 75 in good health. The chain has TRBV15 and TRBJ2-1; a possible D gene is TRBD1 (5 bases). Here the CDR3 DNA reads TGTGCCACCAGCAGGCAAGACAGCAATGAGCAGTTCTTC. Its protein product is CATSRQDSNEQFF.